This T cell receptor beta chain was sequenced in a study of blood T cell repertoires in COVID-19 (TCRdb year 2020). Concerning the study at large: The collaborator samples originated in the United States, Italy and Spain and spanned the acute and convalescent phases of COVID-19. The material from the prospective study consisted of cDNA or gDNA derived from T cells, B-cell-depleted T cells, or PBMCs. Subjects who had been exposed to COVID-19, were actively infected with it, or had recovered from it provided the deeply sampled blood TCRbeta repertoires that made up the dataset. The repertoires were made available in a free public database intended to serve as a resource for research on the immune response to SARS-CoV-2. The samples were drawn from the first 160 participants of the ongoing ImmuneRACE study and from roughly 1,300 subjects provided by 6 global collaborators. Nearly every sample came with metadata listing a de-identified subject ID, COVID-19 status, age in years and sex. Where available, HLA class I and class II types were obtained from metadata supplied by the sample provider rather than from assay-based typing. Broad study findings and their caveats: The quantity of clinical and demographic metadata differed by source and by participant and was supplied without curation.

One collaborating source in Seattle enrolled patients during active infection and followed them longitudinally through the course of disease. The collaborating institutions used their own protocols to collect whole blood in K2EDTA tubes. For TCRbeta analysis, collaborators shipped samples in one of three forms: frozen whole blood, isolated PBMCs, or DNA extracted from either of those sample types. The CDR3 spans 14 residues, from the cysteine through the phenylalanine. Only CDR3 DNA is held: 42 bases, read in frame from base 1. After removal of 5 bases from V and 3 bases from J, the junction retains 6 bases not matched to a gene. The germline V gene encodes CDR1 SGHVS and CDR2 FNYEAQ. The immunoSEQ Assay, a bias-controlled multiplex PCR, was used to amplify TCRbeta CDR3 regions from genomic DNA. Per the authors' processing: The number of nucleated cells in each sample was estimated by amplification of reference gene primers within the assay. To quantify the absolute abundance of each unique TCRbeta CDR3 rearrangement, sequence reads were collapsed and filtered. Productive Simpson clonality was computed per sample as the square root of Simpson's diversity index over productive rearrangements. TCRdb's version of the immuneACCESS table is confined to in-frame rearrangements and falls short of the full clone set. An unresolved V gene accounts for under half of the shortfall where checked; the remainder is of unknown origin. That table supplies the V and J calls and clone size; D and trimming were determined from the DNA. Across this sample there are some 300,000 clones, with 75% to 90% seen only once. The top ten clonotypes cover about 6% of the sample.

Concerning this clone: The antigen this receptor binds is unknown. No much larger clone exists at a distance of one base, and base qualities are not known.

This TCR was recovered from a woman aged 50 to 60 with COVID-19, enrolled during active disease. Sequenced material: peripheral blood. This sequence uses TRBV7-6 and TRBJ1-1, with 7 bases aligning to TRBD1. The DNA sequence follows: TGTGCCAGCAGCCAACAGGGGACCGACACTGAAGCTTTCTTT. The resulting protein is CASSQQGTDTEAFF.